The next 2 T cell receptor beta chains were all read from a single sample in a study of CD8 T cells in ankylosing spondylitis. TCRdb ran MiXCR on the 5' RACE reads and lists one entry per CDR3 protein. The table shows 230,000 or so distinct CDR3 sequences, with roughly 18% occurring only once. The sample consisted of blood, either unsorted or a sorted T cell fraction (not recorded which). Receptor source: a male donor with ankylosing spondylitis or in good health (not recorded which).

This clonotype was detected only a few times. The rearrangement uses TRBV20-1 and TRBJ2-2, with 9 bases that match TRBD1. In germline, CDR1 is DFQATT, CDR2 SNEGSKA (reference sequence). This CDR3 comprises 15 residues. The V and J ends lost 5 bases and 2 bases, in that order; junction bases with no gene match: 6. CDR3 region: CSAPRDRANTGELFF. The CDR3 coding sequence is TGCAGTGCTCCCCGGGACAGGGCCAACACCGGGGAGCTGTTTTTT.

There are a few counts of this clonotype. The chain joins TRBV7-6 to TRBJ1-1, with TRBD1 matching over 7 bases. From germline, CDR1 is SGHVS and CDR2 FNYEAQ. This CDR3 is 14 amino acids long. V gave up 7 bases and J gave up 4 bases; unmatched junction bases: 9. The CDR3 protein is CASTSGGWGTEAFF. The CDR3, as DNA: TGTGCCAGCACCTCAGGGGGTTGGGGCACTGAAGCTTTCTTT.